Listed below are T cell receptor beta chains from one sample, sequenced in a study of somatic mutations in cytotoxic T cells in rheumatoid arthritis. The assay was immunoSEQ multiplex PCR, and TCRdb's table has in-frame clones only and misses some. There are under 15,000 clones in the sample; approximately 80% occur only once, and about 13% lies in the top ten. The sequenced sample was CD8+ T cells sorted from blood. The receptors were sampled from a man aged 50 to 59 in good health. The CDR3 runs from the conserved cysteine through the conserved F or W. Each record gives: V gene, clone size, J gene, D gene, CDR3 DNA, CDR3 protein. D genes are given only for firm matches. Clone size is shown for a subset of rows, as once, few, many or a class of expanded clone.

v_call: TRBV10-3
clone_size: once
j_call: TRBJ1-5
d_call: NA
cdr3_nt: TGTGCCATCGCGTCAGGGGCAAGCAATCAGCCCCAGCATTTT
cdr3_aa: CAIASGASNQPQHF

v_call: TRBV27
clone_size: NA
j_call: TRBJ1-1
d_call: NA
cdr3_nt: TGTGCCAGCAGCGCATCGTACGGGGAAGCTTTCTTT
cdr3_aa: CASSASYGEAFF

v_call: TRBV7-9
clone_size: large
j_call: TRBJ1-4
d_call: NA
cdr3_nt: TGTGCCAGCAGCTTACGACAGCGAGGAGCTGCAACTAATGAAAAACTGTTTTTT
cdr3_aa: CASSLRQRGAATNEKLFF

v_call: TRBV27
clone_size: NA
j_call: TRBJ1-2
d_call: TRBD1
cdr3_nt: TGTGCCAGCAGTTCCTACATGAGACAGGGCTTTAACTATGGCTACACCTTC
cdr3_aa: CASSSYMRQGFNYGYTF

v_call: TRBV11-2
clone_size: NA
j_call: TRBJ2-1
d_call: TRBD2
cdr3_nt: TGTGCCAGCAGCCCTGCAATACCTGGGGGGGATGAGCAGTTCTTC
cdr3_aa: CASSPAIPGGDEQFF

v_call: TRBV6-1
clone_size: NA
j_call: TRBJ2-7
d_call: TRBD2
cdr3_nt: TGTGCCAGCAGTGGAACCTCACTAGCGGGGGTAACCTACGAGCAGTACTTC
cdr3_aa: CASSGTSLAGVTYEQYF

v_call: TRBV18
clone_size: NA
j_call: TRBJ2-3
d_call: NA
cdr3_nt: TGTGCCACTGAAGGAAAGGGATGGACAGATACGCAGTATTTT
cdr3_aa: CATEGKGWTDTQYF

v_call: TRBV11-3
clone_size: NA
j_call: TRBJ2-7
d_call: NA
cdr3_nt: TGTGCCAGCAGCGTGCGCCCCCCCTACGAGCAGTACTTC
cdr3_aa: CASSVRPPYEQYF

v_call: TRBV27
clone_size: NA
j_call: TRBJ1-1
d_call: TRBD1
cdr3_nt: TGTGCCAGCAGTTTATCCGCGACAGGGTTTACTGAAGCTTTCTTT
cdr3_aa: CASSLSATGFTEAFF

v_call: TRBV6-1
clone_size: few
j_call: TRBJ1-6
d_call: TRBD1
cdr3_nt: TGTGCCAGCAGTGAAGGGACAGGGGGTTCACCCCTCCACTTT
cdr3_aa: CASSEGTGGSPLHF

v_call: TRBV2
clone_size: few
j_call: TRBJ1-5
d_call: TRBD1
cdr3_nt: TGTGCCAGCGGGACAGGTGTTAATCAGCCCCAGCATTTT
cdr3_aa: CASGTGVNQPQHF

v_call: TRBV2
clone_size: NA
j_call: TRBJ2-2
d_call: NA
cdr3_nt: TGTGCCAGCAGTCCCCCCGGGACTTCTTCCGGGGAGCTGTTTTTT
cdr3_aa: CASSPPGTSSGELFF

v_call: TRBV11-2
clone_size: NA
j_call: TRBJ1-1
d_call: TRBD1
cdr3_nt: TGTGCCAGCAGCTTAGCAAACAGGGGAATCGATGAAGCTTTCTTT
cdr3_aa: CASSLANRGIDEAFF

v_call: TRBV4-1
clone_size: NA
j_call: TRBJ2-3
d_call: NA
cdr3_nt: TGCGCCAGCAGGTCGGGGGAGGGCACAGATACGCAGTATTTT
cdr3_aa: CASRSGEGTDTQYF

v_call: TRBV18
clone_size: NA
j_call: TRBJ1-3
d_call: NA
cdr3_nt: TGTGCCAGCTCACCTCTCGACCAAACTGGAAACACCATATATTTT
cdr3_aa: CASSPLDQTGNTIYF

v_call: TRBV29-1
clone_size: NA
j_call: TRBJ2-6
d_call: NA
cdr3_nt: TGCAGCGCTACTGACAAATCCCTCAACGTCCTGACTTTC
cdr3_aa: CSATDKSLNVLTF

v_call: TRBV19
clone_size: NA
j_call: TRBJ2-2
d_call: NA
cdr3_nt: TGTGCCAGTAGTATTTCCCCCGGGGAGCTGTTTTTT
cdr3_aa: CASSISPGELFF

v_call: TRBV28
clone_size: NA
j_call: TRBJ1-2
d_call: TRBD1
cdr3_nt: TGTGCCAGCAGGTCCAGGGGGATCTATGGCTACACCTTC
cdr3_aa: CASRSRGIYGYTF

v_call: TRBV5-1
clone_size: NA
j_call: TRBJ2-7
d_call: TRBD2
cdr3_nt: TGCGCCAGCAGCTCCGTCCCGGGACTAGCGGGAGGGCCGGACGAGCAGTACTTC
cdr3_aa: CASSSVPGLAGGPDEQYF

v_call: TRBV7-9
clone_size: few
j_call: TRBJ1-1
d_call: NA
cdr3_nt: TGTGCCAGCAGCTTAGGGGGAGGAGCTGAAGCTTTCTTT
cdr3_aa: CASSLGGGAEAFF

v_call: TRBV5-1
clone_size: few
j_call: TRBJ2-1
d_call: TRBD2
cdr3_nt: TGCGCCAGCAGCTCCAGCGGGGGGTACAATGAGCAGTTCTTC
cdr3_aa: CASSSSGGYNEQFF

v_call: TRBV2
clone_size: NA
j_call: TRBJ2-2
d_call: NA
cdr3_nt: TGTGCCAGCAGCCTCACCGGGGAGCTGTTTTTT
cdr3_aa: CASSLTGELFF

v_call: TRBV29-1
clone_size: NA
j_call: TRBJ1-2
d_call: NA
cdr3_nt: TGCAGCGTTGAAGAATACGGTCACGGAGGGTTCTATGGCTACACCTTC
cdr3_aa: CSVEEYGHGGFYGYTF

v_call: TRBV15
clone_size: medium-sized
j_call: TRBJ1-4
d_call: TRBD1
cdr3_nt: TGTGCCACCAGCCGTGAAACGGGACAGGGGAATGAAAAACTGTTTTTT
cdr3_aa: CATSRETGQGNEKLFF

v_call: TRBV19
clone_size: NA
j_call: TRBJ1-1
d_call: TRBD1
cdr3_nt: TGTGCCAGTAGTATAGGCACAGGGGTGAACACTGAAGCTTTCTTT
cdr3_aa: CASSIGTGVNTEAFF

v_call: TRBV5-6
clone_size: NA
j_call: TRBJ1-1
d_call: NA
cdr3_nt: TGTGCCAGCAGCTTTGGGACGGGTGGCACTGAAGCTTTCTTT
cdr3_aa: CASSFGTGGTEAFF

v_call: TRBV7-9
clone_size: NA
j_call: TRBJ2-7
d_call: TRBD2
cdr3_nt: TGTGCCAGCAGCCCCCCGGGACTAGCTCAAGGGAAGTACTTC
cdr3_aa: CASSPPGLAQGKYF

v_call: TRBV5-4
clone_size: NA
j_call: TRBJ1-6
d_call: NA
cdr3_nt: TGTGCCAGCAGCCCAGACGACAGGCCTAATTCACCCCTCCACTTT
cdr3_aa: CASSPDDRPNSPLHF

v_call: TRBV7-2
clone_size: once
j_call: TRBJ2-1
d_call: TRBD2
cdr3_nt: TGTGCCAGCAGCTTAGAAGGGACTAGCGGCTACAATGAGCAGTTCTTC
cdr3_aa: CASSLEGTSGYNEQFF

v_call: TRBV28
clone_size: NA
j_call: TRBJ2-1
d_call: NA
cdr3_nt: TGTGCCAGCAGTTTGACACGTGAGCAGTTCTTC
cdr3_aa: CASSLTREQFF

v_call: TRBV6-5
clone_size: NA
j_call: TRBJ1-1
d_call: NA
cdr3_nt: TGTGCCAGCAGTTGGGCGGGAAACACTGAAGCTTTCTTT
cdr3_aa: CASSWAGNTEAFF

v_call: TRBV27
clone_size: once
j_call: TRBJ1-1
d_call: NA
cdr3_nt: TGTGCCAGCAGTGTGGGGGCGGACACTGAAGCTTTCTTT
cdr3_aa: CASSVGADTEAFF

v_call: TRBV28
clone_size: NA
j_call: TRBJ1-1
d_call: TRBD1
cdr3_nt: TGTGCCAGCACCCCTCAGGGGGCGCGGACTGAAGCTTTCTTT
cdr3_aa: CASTPQGARTEAFF

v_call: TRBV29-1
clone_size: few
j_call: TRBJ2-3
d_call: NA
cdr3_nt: TGCAGCGTTGAAGATCGCCCGGGACGTCCTACGCAGTATTTT
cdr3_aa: CSVEDRPGRPTQYF

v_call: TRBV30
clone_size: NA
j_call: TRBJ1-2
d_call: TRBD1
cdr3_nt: TGTGCCTGGAGTGTAATATGGACAGGGGGCGATGGCTACACCTTC
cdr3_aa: CAWSVIWTGGDGYTF

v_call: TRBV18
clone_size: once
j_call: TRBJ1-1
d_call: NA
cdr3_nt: TGTGCCAGCTCACCACGGAGGGAGTGGAACACTGAAGCTTTCTTT
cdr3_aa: CASSPRREWNTEAFF

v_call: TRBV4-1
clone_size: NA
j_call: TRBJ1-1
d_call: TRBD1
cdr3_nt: TGCGCCAGCAGCCATGGACAGGGGGCCACTGAAGCTTTCTTT
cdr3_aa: CASSHGQGATEAFF

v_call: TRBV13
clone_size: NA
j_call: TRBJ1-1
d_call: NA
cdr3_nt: TGTGCCAGCAGCCCCCAGGGTCAGATGAACACTGAAGCTTTCTTT
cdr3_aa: CASSPQGQMNTEAFF

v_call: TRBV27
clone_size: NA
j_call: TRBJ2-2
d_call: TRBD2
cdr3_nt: TGTGCCAGCAGTTTAATAGCGGGAAGGGCTTCCGGGGAGCTGTTTTTT
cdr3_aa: CASSLIAGRASGELFF

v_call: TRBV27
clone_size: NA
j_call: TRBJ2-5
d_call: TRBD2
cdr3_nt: TGTGCCAGCAGTGCCGGGACTAGCGGGGGGAGAGAGACCCAGTACTTC
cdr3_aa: CASSAGTSGGRETQYF

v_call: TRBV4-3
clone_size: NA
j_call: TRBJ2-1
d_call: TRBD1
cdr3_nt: TGCGCCAGCAGCCAAGCACCGGACAGGGCAGCGGTTGCTGAGCAGTTCTTC
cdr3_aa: CASSQAPDRAAVAEQFF

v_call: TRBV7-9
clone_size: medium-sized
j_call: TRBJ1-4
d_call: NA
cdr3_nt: TGTGCCAGCAGCTCAGGTCAAGAAAAACTGTTTTTT
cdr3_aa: CASSSGQEKLFF

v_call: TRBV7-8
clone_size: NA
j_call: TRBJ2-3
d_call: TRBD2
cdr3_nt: TGTGCCAGCAGTCTCGGGAGGTGGGACGCAGATACGCAGTATTTT
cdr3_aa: CASSLGRWDADTQYF

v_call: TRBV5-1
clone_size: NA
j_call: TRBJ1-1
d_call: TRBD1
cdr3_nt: TGCGCCAGCAGCTTGGGACAGGGGGCTGAAAAAGCTTTCTTT
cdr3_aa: CASSLGQGAEKAFF

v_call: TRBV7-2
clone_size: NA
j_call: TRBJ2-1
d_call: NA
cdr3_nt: TGTGCCAGCAGCCACGCTCTCCCGGGGCAATACAATGAGCAGTTCTTC
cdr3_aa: CASSHALPGQYNEQFF

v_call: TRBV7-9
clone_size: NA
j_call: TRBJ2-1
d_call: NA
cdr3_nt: TGTGCCAGCAGCCCCGAGAGGGGGGATTACAATGAGCAGTTCTTC
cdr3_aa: CASSPERGDYNEQFF

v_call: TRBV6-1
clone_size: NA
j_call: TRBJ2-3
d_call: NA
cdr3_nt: TGTGCCAGCAGCCCGGGGGAGGGGGCGGGTACGCAGTATTTT
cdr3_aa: CASSPGEGAGTQYF

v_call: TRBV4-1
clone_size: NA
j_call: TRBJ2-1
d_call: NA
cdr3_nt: TGCGCCAGCAGCCAAGAACGTCTCGCCCCGGACAATGAGCAGTTCTTC
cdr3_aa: CASSQERLAPDNEQFF

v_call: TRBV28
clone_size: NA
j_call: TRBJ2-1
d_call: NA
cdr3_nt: TGTGCCAGCAGTTTATCAACAGAGTACAATGAGCAGTTCTTC
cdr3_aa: CASSLSTEYNEQFF

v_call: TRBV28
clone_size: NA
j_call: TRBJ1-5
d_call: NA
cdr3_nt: TGTGCCAGCAGTATTCTCAATCAGCCCCAGCATTTT
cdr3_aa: CASSILNQPQHF

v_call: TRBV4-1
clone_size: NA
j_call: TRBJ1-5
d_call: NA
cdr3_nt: TGCGCCAGCAGCCCGAAGGGGGGACACCAGCCCCAGCATTTT
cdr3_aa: CASSPKGGHQPQHF

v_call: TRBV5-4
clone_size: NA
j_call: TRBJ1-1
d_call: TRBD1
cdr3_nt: TGTGCCAGCAGCCCCTCAGGGGGAAAAGGGAGTGAAGCTTTCTTT
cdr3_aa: CASSPSGGKGSEAFF

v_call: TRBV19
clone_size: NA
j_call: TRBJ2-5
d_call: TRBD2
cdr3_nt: TGTGCCAGTAGTACCCGTTCGGGTGTCCCCGGGGGGTACCAAGAGACCCAGTACTTC
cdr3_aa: CASSTRSGVPGGYQETQYF

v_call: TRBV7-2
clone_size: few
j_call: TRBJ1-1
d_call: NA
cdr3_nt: TGTGCCAGCAGCTCAAAGCTGGGGGCGAACACTGAAGCTTTCTTT
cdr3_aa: CASSSKLGANTEAFF

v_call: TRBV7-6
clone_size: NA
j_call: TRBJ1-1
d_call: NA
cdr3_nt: TGTGCCAGCAGCTTAGGGGGCCGAAGTGAAGCTTTCTTT
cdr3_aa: CASSLGGRSEAFF

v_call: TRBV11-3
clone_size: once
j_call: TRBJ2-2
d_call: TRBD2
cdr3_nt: TGTGCCAGCAGCTTAGCCACAGGGCTGATAGCGGGAGGGCCGAGCGGGGAGCTGTTTTTT
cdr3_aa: CASSLATGLIAGGPSGELFF

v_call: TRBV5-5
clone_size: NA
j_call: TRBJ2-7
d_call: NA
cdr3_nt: TGTACCAGCAGCTTGGCCCCTTCCTCCGGCGAGCAGTACTTC
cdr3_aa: CTSSLAPSSGEQYF